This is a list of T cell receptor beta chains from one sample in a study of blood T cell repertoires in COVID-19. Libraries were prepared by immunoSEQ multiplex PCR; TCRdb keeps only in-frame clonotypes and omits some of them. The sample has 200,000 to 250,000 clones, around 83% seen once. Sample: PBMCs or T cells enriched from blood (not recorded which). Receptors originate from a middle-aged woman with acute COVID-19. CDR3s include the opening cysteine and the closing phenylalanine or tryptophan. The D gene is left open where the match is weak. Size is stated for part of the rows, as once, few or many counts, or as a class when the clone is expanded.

CDR3 DNA: TGTGCCAGCAGTTTCCCAGCTAACTATGGCTACACCTTC
CDR3 protein: CASSFPANYGYTF
J gene: TRBJ1-2
D gene: -
V gene: TRBV12-3/TRBV12-4
clone size: few

CDR3 DNA: TGTGCCAGCAGCCGGCGCCCACCGGGACAGAAGTCCTACGAGCAGTACTTC
CDR3 protein: CASSRRPPGQKSYEQYF
J gene: TRBJ2-7
D gene: TRBD1
V gene: TRBV7-2
clone size: few

CDR3 DNA: TGTGCCAGCAGCGCGAAAGGGGGAGAAGGGGAGCTGTTTTTT
CDR3 protein: CASSAKGGEGELFF
J gene: TRBJ2-2
D gene: -
V gene: TRBV25-1
clone size: many

CDR3 DNA: TGTGCCAGCGGTACAGTTAATTCACCCCTCCACTTT
CDR3 protein: CASGTVNSPLHF
J gene: TRBJ1-6
D gene: -
V gene: TRBV6-5
clone size: -

CDR3 DNA: TGTGCCAGCAGTTTACTCGACAGGGGGAAGTTCTTC
CDR3 protein: CASSLLDRGKFF
J gene: TRBJ2-1
D gene: TRBD1
V gene: TRBV28
clone size: -

CDR3 DNA: TGTGCCAGCAGCCACGACTGGTCCGGGGAGCTGTTTTTT
CDR3 protein: CASSHDWSGELFF
J gene: TRBJ2-2
D gene: -
V gene: TRBV5-6
clone size: -

CDR3 DNA: TGTGCCAGCAGAGCCGGGACGGCGGGAAATCAGCCCCAGCATTTT
CDR3 protein: CASRAGTAGNQPQHF
J gene: TRBJ1-5
D gene: -
V gene: TRBV2
clone size: once

CDR3 DNA: TGTGCCTGGATGGTACTCCCGAGCTCTGGAAACACCATATATTTT
CDR3 protein: CAWMVLPSSGNTIYF
J gene: TRBJ1-3
D gene: -
V gene: TRBV30
clone size: -

CDR3 DNA: TGTGCCAGCAGCTTCAACTCGGGGGCCAAAAACATTCAGTACTTC
CDR3 protein: CASSFNSGAKNIQYF
J gene: TRBJ2-4
D gene: -
V gene: TRBV11-2
clone size: -

CDR3 DNA: TGTGCCACCAGTGATGGGACTAGCGGGACTAGCACAGATACGCAGTATTTT
CDR3 protein: CATSDGTSGTSTDTQYF
J gene: TRBJ2-3
D gene: TRBD2
V gene: TRBV24-1
clone size: -

CDR3 DNA: TGCGCCAGCAGCTTGGCCTTCACAGGGCGCACAGATACGCAGTATTTT
CDR3 protein: CASSLAFTGRTDTQYF
J gene: TRBJ2-3
D gene: -
V gene: TRBV5-1
clone size: -

CDR3 DNA: TGTGCCAGCAGCTTTCAGGCTTACAATGAGCAGTTCTTC
CDR3 protein: CASSFQAYNEQFF
J gene: TRBJ2-1
D gene: -
V gene: TRBV7-2
clone size: -

CDR3 DNA: TGTGCCAGCAGCTTAGAAGTCCGGACCGGGGAGCTGTTTTTT
CDR3 protein: CASSLEVRTGELFF
J gene: TRBJ2-2
D gene: -
V gene: TRBV7-9
clone size: -

CDR3 DNA: TGTGCCAGCAGCTTGCGTGCCGGGACAGGGGTCAATGAGCAGTTCTTC
CDR3 protein: CASSLRAGTGVNEQFF
J gene: TRBJ2-1
D gene: TRBD1
V gene: TRBV7-2
clone size: -

CDR3 DNA: TGTGCCAGCAGCCAGAGGACAGGGGTCGTTCAAGAGACCCAGTACTTC
CDR3 protein: CASSQRTGVVQETQYF
J gene: TRBJ2-5
D gene: TRBD1
V gene: TRBV2
clone size: -

CDR3 DNA: TGTGCCAGCAGCCAAGCCGGGACAGGGGATTCACCCCTCCACTTT
CDR3 protein: CASSQAGTGDSPLHF
J gene: TRBJ1-6
D gene: TRBD1
V gene: TRBV7-2
clone size: -

CDR3 DNA: TGTGCCAGCAGCGTAGGAGGCCGCACGGCTGACACTGAAGCTTTCTTT
CDR3 protein: CASSVGGRTADTEAFF
J gene: TRBJ1-1
D gene: -
V gene: TRBV9
clone size: few

CDR3 DNA: TGTGCCATCAGTGAGGGGACTAGATACGCAGATACGCAGTATTTT
CDR3 protein: CAISEGTRYADTQYF
J gene: TRBJ2-3
D gene: TRBD2
V gene: TRBV10-3
clone size: once

CDR3 DNA: TGCGCCAGCAGGGGGAAAGGGGCCCGACAGCCCCAGCATTTT
CDR3 protein: CASRGKGARQPQHF
J gene: TRBJ1-5
D gene: -
V gene: TRBV10-1
clone size: -

CDR3 DNA: TGTGCCAGCAGCCAAGATATTGGGGGCTCGGTGTTTTTT
CDR3 protein: CASSQDIGGSVFF
J gene: TRBJ2-2
D gene: -
V gene: TRBV4-2
clone size: -

CDR3 DNA: TGCGCCAGCAGCCAAGAATCGGTGGGACAGGCGAACACTGAAGCTTTCTTT
CDR3 protein: CASSQESVGQANTEAFF
J gene: TRBJ1-1
D gene: TRBD1
V gene: TRBV4-3
clone size: -

CDR3 DNA: TGTGCCAGCAGTTTATGGAGACAGCACGACTCCTATAATTCACCCCTCCACTTT
CDR3 protein: CASSLWRQHDSYNSPLHF
J gene: TRBJ1-6
D gene: -
V gene: TRBV27
clone size: -

CDR3 DNA: TGTGCCAGCTCCCCTCAGGGTAATGGCTACACCTTC
CDR3 protein: CASSPQGNGYTF
J gene: TRBJ1-2
D gene: -
V gene: TRBV11-2
clone size: once

CDR3 DNA: TGTGCCAACTCTAGGGCCAACATTTACAGGCTCACAGATACGCAGTATTTT
CDR3 protein: CANSRANIYRLTDTQYF
J gene: TRBJ2-3
D gene: -
V gene: TRBV7-9
clone size: -

CDR3 DNA: TGTGCCAGCAGTTGGGACAGGGTTGGATATGAGCAGTTCTTC
CDR3 protein: CASSWDRVGYEQFF
J gene: TRBJ2-1
D gene: TRBD1
V gene: TRBV28
clone size: -

CDR3 DNA: TGTGCCAGCAGTGGACAGGTAGGCTACAATGAGCAGTTCTTC
CDR3 protein: CASSGQVGYNEQFF
J gene: TRBJ2-1
D gene: -
V gene: TRBV25-1
clone size: few

CDR3 DNA: TGTGCCACCGGACAGCCCCAAGGGTCGAATGAAAAACTGTTTTTT
CDR3 protein: CATGQPQGSNEKLFF
J gene: TRBJ1-4
D gene: -
V gene: TRBV4-2
clone size: -

CDR3 DNA: TGTGCCAGCAGCCCGACCCGGGGGACGAACTATGGCTACACCTTC
CDR3 protein: CASSPTRGTNYGYTF
J gene: TRBJ1-2
D gene: -
V gene: TRBV7-3
clone size: -

CDR3 DNA: TGTGCCAGCAGTTTAAGCGGGGACAATTCACCCCTCCACTTT
CDR3 protein: CASSLSGDNSPLHF
J gene: TRBJ1-6
D gene: -
V gene: TRBV27
clone size: -

CDR3 DNA: TGCGCCAGCAGCTTGGATGGGCTGCGGACCCAGTACTTC
CDR3 protein: CASSLDGLRTQYF
J gene: TRBJ2-5
D gene: -
V gene: TRBV5-1
clone size: -

CDR3 DNA: TGTGCCAGCTCGCGCCGGACAGATCCTAGCTATGGCTACACCTTC
CDR3 protein: CASSRRTDPSYGYTF
J gene: TRBJ1-2
D gene: -
V gene: TRBV18
clone size: few

CDR3 DNA: TGTGCCAGCAGTTACCCCTCAGGGCGGGAGGTCACCGGGGAGCTGTTTTTT
CDR3 protein: CASSYPSGREVTGELFF
J gene: TRBJ2-2
D gene: TRBD2
V gene: TRBV6-2/TRBV6-3
clone size: once

CDR3 DNA: TGTGCCAGCAGCGCGCCCCCAGGTTTCTCTGGAAACACCATATATTTT
CDR3 protein: CASSAPPGFSGNTIYF
J gene: TRBJ1-3
D gene: -
V gene: TRBV5-6
clone size: -

CDR3 DNA: TGTGCCATCAGTGACCCGGGACAGGGGGCACAGAGCAATCAGCCCCAGCATTTT
CDR3 protein: CAISDPGQGAQSNQPQHF
J gene: TRBJ1-5
D gene: TRBD1
V gene: TRBV10-3
clone size: -

CDR3 DNA: TGTGCCAGCAGCCATAAGCGGGAGCCCTACGAGCAGTACTTC
CDR3 protein: CASSHKREPYEQYF
J gene: TRBJ2-7
D gene: TRBD2
V gene: TRBV7-8
clone size: -

CDR3 DNA: TGTGCCAGCAGTTTGGGACAGTCCACCGTCGAGCAGTACTTC
CDR3 protein: CASSLGQSTVEQYF
J gene: TRBJ2-7
D gene: TRBD1
V gene: TRBV27
clone size: -

CDR3 DNA: TGTGCCAGCAGTTTATCTCCGGGACTTCCTAACAATGAGCAGTTCTTC
CDR3 protein: CASSLSPGLPNNEQFF
J gene: TRBJ2-1
D gene: -
V gene: TRBV28
clone size: -

CDR3 DNA: TGTGCCAGTAGTATCTCAGATAGCAATCAGCCCCAGCATTTT
CDR3 protein: CASSISDSNQPQHF
J gene: TRBJ1-5
D gene: -
V gene: TRBV19
clone size: -

CDR3 DNA: TGTGCCAGCAGTCCGACCCCCGGCAGGCAGAGTGAAAAACTGTTTTTT
CDR3 protein: CASSPTPGRQSEKLFF
J gene: TRBJ1-4
D gene: -
V gene: TRBV28
clone size: -

CDR3 DNA: TGTGCCAGCAGCGTAGGGCTCCCCGGGGAGCTGTTTTTT
CDR3 protein: CASSVGLPGELFF
J gene: TRBJ2-2
D gene: -
V gene: TRBV9
clone size: -

CDR3 DNA: TGTGCCAGCAGCCAAATGGGGACTGGCACAGATACGCAGTATTTT
CDR3 protein: CASSQMGTGTDTQYF
J gene: TRBJ2-3
D gene: -
V gene: TRBV3-1/TRBV3-2
clone size: -

CDR3 DNA: TGTGCCAGCAGAGTAAGAGCTTCACCCCTCCACTTT
CDR3 protein: CASRVRASPLHF
J gene: TRBJ1-6
D gene: -
V gene: TRBV2
clone size: -

CDR3 DNA: TGTGCCAGCAGTCCAGCGGGGCACCACGAGCAGTACTTC
CDR3 protein: CASSPAGHHEQYF
J gene: TRBJ2-7
D gene: TRBD2
V gene: TRBV27
clone size: -

CDR3 DNA: TGTGCCAGTAGTATTGACGGGACAGGGGGCTTGTCGAACTATGGCTACACCTTC
CDR3 protein: CASSIDGTGGLSNYGYTF
J gene: TRBJ1-2
D gene: TRBD1
V gene: TRBV19
clone size: -

CDR3 DNA: TGCGCCAGCAGCCAAGATCAGGGGCGGGACACTGAAGCTTTCTTT
CDR3 protein: CASSQDQGRDTEAFF
J gene: TRBJ1-1
D gene: -
V gene: TRBV4-1
clone size: few

CDR3 DNA: TGTGCCAGCAGCCCGAGACAGGGGAAAGGTGAGTGGAACACTGAAGCTTTCTTT
CDR3 protein: CASSPRQGKGEWNTEAFF
J gene: TRBJ1-1
D gene: TRBD1
V gene: TRBV4-2
clone size: -

CDR3 DNA: TGCAGCGTTGCCGGGACAGGATCTACCACAGATACGCAGTATTTT
CDR3 protein: CSVAGTGSTTDTQYF
J gene: TRBJ2-3
D gene: TRBD1
V gene: TRBV29-1
clone size: -

CDR3 DNA: TGTGCCAGCAGGAAGACCCGGGACAGGGAGGGTGGAAACACCATATATTTT
CDR3 protein: CASRKTRDREGGNTIYF
J gene: TRBJ1-3
D gene: TRBD1
V gene: TRBV7-9
clone size: few